What follows are 2 T cell receptor beta chains derived from one specimen sequenced in a study of cytomegalovirus exposure and HLA in healthy donors. PCR employed 60 Vbeta and 13 Jbeta primers. The assay was immunoSEQ multiplex PCR, and TCRdb's table has in-frame clones only and misses some. The sample consists of approximately 100,000 clones, about 79% of them appearing once. The sample was PBMCs. The receptors originated from a man aged 55 to 70 in good health and CMV-seropositive.

This clone was picked up one time. The chain carries TRBV7-2 and TRBJ1-2, with D possibly TRBD1 on 5 matching bases. V lost 3 bases and J lost 8, with 10 bases in between. The length of the CDR3 is 12 residues. The V gene's germline CDR1 is SGHTA and CDR2 FQGNSA. CDR3 nucleotides: TGTGCCAGCAGCTTGGCGGGGGGGGGCTACACCTTC. Translating gives CASSLAGGGYTF. Filled out from reference TRBV7-2 and TRBJ1-2, the complete variable domain reads GAGVSQSPSNKVTEKGKDVELRCDPISGHTALYWYRQSLGQGLEFLIYFQGNSAPDKSGLPSDRFSAERTGGSVSTLTIQRTQQEDSAVYLCASSLAGGGYTFGSGTRLTVV.

On this clone itself: An end of the junction does not agree with germline; a read error may underlie this. V usage is TRBV10-3 and J usage is TRBJ2-3, with 8 bases identical to TRBD1. In germline, CDR1 is ENHRY, CDR2 SYGVKD. The CDR3 runs 12 residues. CDR3 sequence (DNA): TGTGCCATCAACCCGGGGACAGGTACGCAGTATTTT. This gives the protein CAINPGTGTQYF.